The 25 T cell receptor beta chains presented below share a single source sample, sequenced in a study of OX40 agonist ivuxolimab in advanced cancers. Method: immunoSEQ multiplex PCR; TCRdb's copy keeps in-frame clones and lacks some. In the table there are fewer than 70,000 clones, roughly 87% of which are singletons. This sample comprised CD4+ or CD8+ T cells sorted from blood, obtained in a trial of the OX40 agonist ivuxolimab. These receptors originate from an adult with an advanced solid tumor such as melanoma, head and neck, liver or kidney cancer.

This clone has a single count. The V and J genes are TRBV10-2 and TRBJ2-2, with D perhaps TRBD1 (5 bases). The CDR3 totals 16 residues. V was pared by 3 bases and J by 6 bases, with 17 bases between. Germline V lookup: CDR1 WSHSY, CDR2 SAAADI. The DNA of the CDR3 is TGCGCCAGCAGTGATCGCAGGGATGGTTTCGCCGGGGAGCTGTTTTTT. Protein product: CASSDRRDGFAGELFF.

The chain uses TRBV10-3 and TRBJ1-1, with D maybe TRBD1 (5 bases). CDR3 length: 14 amino acids. V lost 6 bases and J lost 3, with 14 bases in between. Germline values: CDR1 ENHRY, CDR2 SYGVKD. Written as DNA, the CDR3 is TGTGCCATCAGGGAGACAGTAGATTACACTGAAGCTTTCTTT. It translates to CAIRETVDYTEAFF.

The chain is built from TRBV7-9 and TRBJ1-2; D gene ambiguous. This CDR3 has 15 residues. The V end was cut by 0 bases, the J end by 0 bases, with 8 bases between. CDR1 SEHNR and CDR2 FQNEAQ come from the germline V gene (reference sequence). DNA of the CDR3: TGTGCCAGCAGCTTAGCGACGGGAGCTAACTATGGCTACACCTTC. Amino acids: CASSLATGANYGYTF.

V is TRBV7-9 and J is TRBJ2-1; tentative D call: TRBD2 (7 bases). The CDR3 covers 15 residues. The V and J ends lost 3 bases and 8 bases respectively, with 17 bases between them. Germline assignment: CDR1 SEHNR and CDR2 FQNEAQ (reference sequence). The CDR3 bases are TGTGCCAGCAGCTTGTACGGGGGGCTAAAGCATGAGCAGTTCTTC. It specifies CASSLYGGLKHEQFF.

This clone was counted once. This chain joins TRBV10-3 and TRBJ2-1, with D tentatively TRBD2 (5 bases). The germline gives CDR1 ENHRY, CDR2 SYGVKD. V lost 5 bases and J lost 10, with 12 bases in between. The CDR3 sequence is 12 residues long. DNA of the CDR3: TGTGCCATCAGTACGACTACCCAAGAGCAGTTCTTC. This gives the protein CAISTTTQEQFF.

The chain couples TRBV6-5 to TRBJ1-5; a weak D match, TRBD1 (6 bases). V was trimmed by 5 bases and J by 7 bases, leaving 15 bases between them. The CDR3 runs to 14 residues. Per germline, CDR1 MNHEY and CDR2 SVGAGI. The CDR3 here is CASSRLQGTQPQHF. CDR3 nucleotides: TGTGCCAGCAGTAGATTACAGGGTACACAGCCCCAGCATTTT.

The chain uses TRBV5-6 and TRBJ2-1, with D perhaps TRBD2 (7 bases). The germline V and J ends were trimmed by 0 bases and 3 bases, with 13 bases remaining between them. CDR3 length: 16 amino acids. Germline V gives CDR1 SGHDT, CDR2 YYEEEE. Here the CDR3 reads CASSLDAGAFYNEQFF. DNA for the CDR3: TGTGCCAGCAGCTTGGATGCGGGGGCCTTCTACAATGAGCAGTTCTTC.

This chain joins TRBV4-1 and TRBJ1-6; D remains ambiguous. The germline V and J ends were trimmed by 0 bases and 7 bases, with 19 bases remaining between them. The CDR3 covers 18 residues. Germline V lookup: CDR1 MGHRA, CDR2 YSYEKL. This chain's CDR3 is CASSQDFRDARRNSPLHF. The CDR3 DNA is TGCGCCAGCAGCCAAGATTTCCGAGACGCACGGAGAAATTCACCCCTCCACTTT.

CDR3 in DNA: TGCGCCAGCAGGGAGACAGGGATCTCTGGGGCCAACGTCCTGACTTTC. This translates into CASRETGISGANVLTF. V is TRBV5-1 and J is TRBJ2-6; 7 bases map to TRBD1. Germline CDR1 reads SGHRS; CDR2 reads YFSETQ. V shed 5 bases and J 0 bases; nucleotides not matched to a gene: 5. This CDR3 is built from 16 residues. Together with reference TRBV5-1 and TRBJ2-6, the CDR3 gives the full variable domain: KAGVTQTPRYLIKTRGQQVTLSCSPISGHRSVSWYQQTPGQGLQFLFEYFSETQRNKGNFPGRFSGRQFSNSRSEMNVSTLELGDSALYLCASRETGISGANVLTFGAGSRLTVL.

This sequence joins TRBV6-5 and TRBJ2-7; D gene ambiguous. The CDR3 runs to 13 residues. With 6 bases removed from V and 4 bases from J, the gap between germline ends came to 13 bases. Germline V gene sequence: CDR1 MNHEY, CDR2 SVGAGI. The CDR3 reads CASSPGRIYEQYF. The CDR3 region has the DNA TGTGCCAGCAGCCCCGGACGGATATACGAGCAGTACTTC.

This clone appeared once. V and J are TRBV5-1 and TRBJ1-1; the match to TRBD1 covers 9 bases. Losses at the gene ends were 5 bases for V and 1 base for J; bases not matched to a gene: 6. Germline V gene data show CDR1 as SGHRS and CDR2 as YFSETQ. There are 15 residues in the CDR3. DNA for the CDR3: TGCGCCAGCAGGCCACGACAGGGGGAGAACACTGAAGCTTTCTTT. It codes for CASRPRQGENTEAFF.

The chain is built from TRBV25-1 and TRBJ2-3; 7 nucleotides line up with TRBD2. V trimming: 7 bases; J trimming: 6 bases; junction bases outside the gene matches: 7. The CDR3 has 13 amino acids. CDR1 and CDR2 (germline): MGHDK, SYGVNS. DNA for the CDR3: TGTGCCAGCACCAAGGGGAGGGCGGATACGCAGTATTTT. Protein product: CASTKGRADTQYF.

The CDR3 here is CASRAGQETNTEAFF. In DNA, the CDR3 is TGTGCCAGCAGAGCAGGGCAGGAAACGAACACTGAAGCTTTCTTT. This rearrangement joins TRBV27 to TRBJ1-1; a possible D gene is TRBD1 (5 bases). V was clipped by 6 bases and J by 1 base, with 15 bases between them. In germline, CDR1 is MNHEY, CDR2 SMNVEV (reference sequence). CDR3 length equals 15 residues.

The chain recombines TRBV30 with TRBJ2-7; D possibly uses TRBD1 or TRBD2 (5 bases each). This CDR3 contains 12 residues. V lost 3 bases and J 4 bases, leaving 10 bases between the germline ends. CDR1 GTSNPN and CDR2 SVGIG come from the germline V gene (reference sequence). This chain's CDR3 is CAWSPGQYEQYF. The CDR3 DNA reads as TGTGCCTGGAGCCCGGGGCAGTACGAGCAGTACTTC.

V gene TRBV5-4 combines with J gene TRBJ1-2; D remains ambiguous. Trimming removed 1 base at V and 0 bases at J, with 10 bases between. The CDR3 totals 15 residues. Germline V gene data show CDR1 as SGHNT and CDR2 as YYREEE (reference sequence). The CDR3 reads CASSLYAKANYGYTF. Written as DNA, the CDR3 is TGTGCCAGCAGCTTGTATGCAAAAGCTAACTATGGCTACACCTTC.

The chain carries TRBV5-1 and TRBJ2-7; D gene ambiguous. The V gene lost 5 bases and the J gene lost 0 bases, with 12 bases spanning the gap. The CDR3 runs 14 residues. Per the germline V gene, CDR1 is SGHRS and CDR2 is YFSETQ. In DNA, the CDR3 is TGCGCCAGCAGAATAGATACTCCCTCCTACGAGCAGTACTTC. Translated: CASRIDTPSYEQYF.

This clone was picked up one time. The rearrangement links TRBV6-6 to TRBJ1-4; the D gene is possibly TRBD1 (5 bases). The V and J ends lost 5 bases and 11 bases respectively, with 15 bases between them. This CDR3 comprises 13 residues. The germline V gene has CDR1 MNHNY and CDR2 SVGAGI (reference sequence). CDR3 region: CASSQERGRKLFF. Here the CDR3 DNA reads TGTGCCAGCAGTCAAGAAAGGGGTCGGAAACTGTTTTTT.

The chain links TRBV5-7 to TRBJ2-5; TRBD2 matches 10 bases. TRBV5-7 is flagged as an ORF with uncertain function. The CDR3 spans 14 residues. V lost 5 bases, J lost 4 bases, and 5 bases stayed unmatched. The CDR3: CASSQSGGAETQYF. The CDR3, as DNA: TGTGCCAGCAGTCAAAGCGGGGGGGCAGAGACCCAGTACTTC.

The CDR3 DNA reads TGCGCCAGCAGGCGACAGGGGCTCTACGAGCAGTACTTC. This codes for CASRRQGLYEQYF. This rearrangement joins TRBV10-2 to TRBJ2-7; TRBD1 matches at 8 bases. With 6 bases clipped from V and 3 bases from J, the junction kept 4 bases outside the gene matches. The length of the CDR3 is 13 residues. Per the germline V gene, CDR1 is WSHSY and CDR2 is SAAADI.

The chain couples TRBV6-4 to TRBJ1-2; D uncertain. The CDR3 has 13 amino acids. The V end was cut by 0 bases, the J end by 5 bases, with 7 bases between. Germline-derived CDR1 and CDR2 are MRHNA and SNTAGT. Here the CDR3 reads CASSDSRGYGYTF. The CDR3 DNA reads TGTGCCAGCAGTGACTCACGGGGTTATGGCTACACCTTC.

The V and J genes are TRBV7-8 and TRBJ2-5; no reliable D call. This CDR3 is built from 15 residues. The V and J ends lost 3 bases and 2 bases respectively, with 13 bases between them. The germline V gene encodes CDR1 SGHVS and CDR2 FQNEAQ. The chain's CDR3 is CASSFLILTQETQYF. CDR3 coding DNA: TGTGCCAGCAGCTTCTTAATCCTAACACAAGAGACCCAGTACTTC.

This clone was detected once. The J gene is TRBJ2-5, the V gene TRBV6-5; TRBD1 matches 8 bases. Trimming cost V 0 bases and J 4 bases; bases outside gene matches: 7. This CDR3 contains 16 residues. Germline V gives CDR1 MNHEY, CDR2 SVGAGI. This CDR3 is CASSYSVQGAGETQYF. The CDR3, as DNA: TGTGCCAGCAGTTACTCCGTCCAGGGGGCTGGAGAGACCCAGTACTTC.

V usage is TRBV21-1 and J usage is TRBJ1-1. TRBV21-1 is noted as a pseudogene. The CDR3 sequence is 15 residues long. DNA of the CDR3: TGTGCCAGCAGACATCTTATAGCAATTCGCACTGAAGCTTTCTTT. Its translation is CASRHLIAIRTEAFF.

The chain uses TRBV6-5 and TRBJ1-4; the D is unclear. V lost 2 bases, J lost 8 bases, and 12 bases lay in between. The CDR3 has 14 amino acids. The germline gives CDR1 MNHEY, CDR2 SVGAGI. Here the CDR3 reads CASSYLRDGEKLFF. The CDR3 nucleotides read TGTGCCAGCAGTTACCTCCGCGATGGCGAAAAACTGTTTTTT.

The chain uses TRBV6-5 and TRBJ1-2; D is unclear. CDR1 MNHEY and CDR2 SVGAGI come from the germline V gene. V lost 2 bases and J lost 8, with 6 bases in between. The CDR3 spans 11 residues. CDR3 nucleotide sequence: TGTGCCAGCAGTTACGGAAGGGGCTACACCTTC. Protein sequence: CASSYGRGYTF.